The present T cell receptor (beta chain) was sequenced within a study of shared clonotypes between healthy human individuals. V dropped 5 bases and J dropped 0 bases, with 14 bases sitting between them. Per germline, CDR1 SGHVS and CDR2 FNYEAQ. The length of the CDR3 is 16 residues. Profiling relied on immunoSEQ multiplex PCR, and the TCRdb table lists in-frame clones only, not all of them. This sample has some 700,000 clones, with roughly 88% found just once. As concerns this clone: As yet, its antigen is unknown.

Study findings and constraints: Sampling used blood alone; tissue repertoires probably differ.

Specimen: memory CD8+ T cells from PBMCs. This sample's subset: CD45RO+ cells pooled with CCR7-negative TemRA cells. This TCR came from a man between 18 and 29 years old in good health. Some clones in this sample may be carry-over from other donors' samples. The chain recombines TRBV7-6 with TRBJ2-1, with a tentative D call TRBD2 (6 bases). The CDR3, as DNA: TGTGCCAGCAGCCGCCAATTCGGGAGCTCCTACAATGAGCAGTTCTTC. It encodes CASSRQFGSSYNEQFF.